This T cell receptor (beta chain) was obtained from a study of cytomegalovirus exposure and HLA in healthy donors. CDR3 length: 12 residues. V was cut by 2 bases and J by 9 bases, with 11 bases left in between. Germline CDR1 is GTSNPN and CDR2 is SVGIG (reference sequence). Vbeta (60) and Jbeta (13) primers were used in the PCR. Profiled with immunoSEQ multiplex PCR; TCRdb holds only in-frame clones, not every one. The sample consists of under 200,000 clones, about four fifths of them appearing once. The chain couples TRBV30 to TRBJ2-1; TRBD1 is a possible D gene (5 bases). This receptor was identified in a man aged 40-50 years in good health and CMV-seropositive. What was sequenced was PBMCs. CDR3 amino acids: CAWSLGACEQFF. The CDR3 DNA sequence: TGTGCCTGGAGTCTTGGGGCTTGTGAGCAGTTCTTC.